These 24 T cell receptor beta chains were sequenced from one sample in a study of shared clonotypes between healthy human individuals. Here immunoSEQ multiplex PCR was the method, and the copy in TCRdb shows in-frame clones only, minus some. This repertoire shows about 470,000 clones, roughly 83% found once; its top ten account for roughly 13%. What was sequenced was PBMCs. Receptor source: a middle-aged woman in good health. Some clones in this sample may be carry-over from other donors' samples.

This clone was counted a few times. The chain couples TRBV30 to TRBJ1-5; no reliable D call. V gave up 5 bases and J gave up 0 bases, with 11 bases separating them. CDR1 is GTSNPN, CDR2 SVGIG, per germline (reference sequence). The CDR3 sequence is 14 residues long. CDR3 nucleotides: TGTGCCTGGTCCAAGCCTTTTAGCAATCAGCCCCAGCATTTT. Translated, it gives CAWSKPFSNQPQHF.

The J gene is TRBJ1-3, the V gene TRBV25-1; no reliable D call. From germline, CDR1 is MGHDK and CDR2 SYGVNS. Deletions cut 3 bases from V and 4 bases from J, with 10 bases between. The CDR3 extends over 14 amino acids. CDR3 sequence: CASSDRTAGNTIYF. The CDR3 bases are TGTGCCAGCAGTGACAGGACGGCGGGAAACACCATATATTTT.

This clone was observed a single time. The rearrangement joins TRBV6-1 to TRBJ2-3, with TRBD2 identical over 12 bases. The V segment lost 7 bases and the J segment 4 bases; nucleotides outside the gene matches: 3. The CDR3 totals 14 residues. Germline values: CDR1 MNHNS, CDR2 SASEGT. The CDR3 sequence is CASTWTSGADTQYF. DNA of the CDR3: TGTGCCAGCACCTGGACTAGCGGGGCAGATACGCAGTATTTT.

This chain links TRBV6-6 with TRBJ1-1; 9 bases fit TRBD1. The CDR3 runs 15 residues. J gave up 4 bases and V 0 bases, and 3 bases lay outside the gene matches. Germline loops: CDR1 MNHNY, CDR2 SVGAGI (reference sequence). The CDR3 protein is CASSYSVDRGTEAFF. CDR3 sequence (DNA): TGTGCCAGCAGTTACTCCGTGGACAGGGGCACTGAAGCTTTCTTT.

This clone turned up a few times. This chain uses TRBV7-9 with TRBJ2-7; 7 bases are shared with TRBD1. CDR3 size: 13 residues. Looked up from germline, CDR1 is SEHNR and CDR2 is FQNEAQ (reference sequence). With V trimmed by 5 bases and J by 2 bases, 3 bases remained unmatched. The CDR3 protein is CASSQDRAYEQYF. The CDR3 DNA reads as TGTGCCAGCAGCCAAGACAGGGCCTACGAGCAGTACTTC.

This clone appeared once. This chain uses TRBV10-2 with TRBJ1-2; 8 bases match TRBD1. The V and J ends lost 0 bases and 4 bases, in that order; junction bases with no gene match: 4. CDR1 is WSHSY, CDR2 SAAADI, per germline. CDR3 length equals 15 residues. CDR3 residues: CASSESVDRAYGYTF. The CDR3 region has the DNA TGCGCCAGCAGTGAGTCTGTGGACAGGGCCTATGGCTACACCTTC.

The rearrangement joins TRBV6-5 to TRBJ1-5; no firm D call. Trimming took 0 bases from V and 11 from J, leaving 17 bases between them. Germline V lookup: CDR1 MNHEY, CDR2 SVGAGI. The CDR3 consists of 15 residues. The CDR3 loop reads CASSYSLPHGGSQHF. CDR3 DNA sequence: TGTGCCAGCAGTTACTCCCTCCCTCACGGCGGGTCCCAGCATTTT.

J is TRBJ2-7 and V is TRBV5-1, with 7 bases fitting TRBD1. Germline CDR1 is SGHRS and CDR2 is YFSETQ. With V trimmed by 1 base and J by 5 bases, 12 bases remained unmatched. CDR3 size: 16 residues. Written as DNA, the CDR3 is TGCGCCAGCAGCTTGCCCTCTCCCGGGACAGTTAACGAGCAGTACTTC. Its translation is CASSLPSPGTVNEQYF.

This chain connects TRBV12-5 to TRBJ2-2; TRBD2 agrees at 7 bases. The CDR3 has 17 amino acids. The J segment lost 5 bases and the V segment lost 0 bases, leaving 9 bases of the junction unmatched. Germline V gene lookup returns CDR1 LGHNT and CDR2 FRNRAP. The CDR3: CASGLVPGGEGTGELFF. The CDR3 DNA reads as TGTGCTAGTGGTTTGGTACCGGGGGGTGAGGGGACCGGGGAGCTGTTTTTT.

This sequence joins TRBV21-1 and TRBJ2-7; the table assigns TRBD2, which was not confirmed against the DNA. TRBV21-1 is a pseudogene segment. The CDR3 runs 16 residues. The CDR3 DNA is TGTGCCAGCAGCAAGCGCGGGGGGAAGGTGCGGTACGAGCAGTACTTC. Translating gives CASSKRGGKVRYEQYF.

V is TRBV5-1 and J is TRBJ2-5; D not resolved. The last part of the DNA fits TRBJ2-7 better; the J call may be wrong. The CDR3 runs to 12 residues. Germline V lookup: CDR1 SGHRS, CDR2 YFSETQ. Written as DNA, the CDR3 is TGCGCCAGCAGCTCCGGCTGGGACGAGCAGTACTTC. Protein product: CASSSGWDEQYF.

The chain uses TRBV28 and TRBJ2-1; 14 bases line up with TRBD2. The V gene end was trimmed by 7 bases and the J gene end by 9 bases; junction bases not matched to a gene: 11. The CDR3 runs 16 residues. Per germline, CDR1 MDHEN and CDR2 SYDVKM. CDR3 in amino acids: CASKTGGLAGVVEQFF. The CDR3 bases are TGTGCCAGCAAAACCGGGGGACTAGCGGGAGTTGTTGAGCAGTTCTTC.

The rearrangement joins TRBV2 to TRBJ2-7; 12 bases align to TRBD2. CDR3 length equals 14 residues. Trimming at V came to 6 bases and at J to 3 bases, leaving 3 bases not matched to a gene. CDR1 and CDR2 from the germline V gene are SNHLY and FYNNEI. The CDR3 spells CASRGLAGLYEQYF. CDR3 nucleotides: TGTGCCAGCAGGGGACTAGCGGGCCTCTACGAGCAGTACTTC. Filled out from reference TRBV2 and TRBJ2-7, the complete variable domain reads EPEVTQTPSHQVTQMGQEVILRCVPISNHLYFYWYRQILGQKVEFLVSFYNNEISEKSEIFDDQFSVERPDGSNFTLKIRSTKLEDSAMYFCASRGLAGLYEQYFGPGTRLTVT.

The chain employs TRBV6-6 and TRBJ1-1, with D possibly TRBD1 on 5 matching bases. Per germline, CDR1 MNHNY and CDR2 SVGAGI (reference sequence). The CDR3 is 14 residues long. Trimming shortened V by 4 bases and J by 0 bases, and 9 bases separated the two germline ends. The CDR3 nucleotides are TGTGCCAGCAGTTCGGAGGGGATGAACACTGAAGCTTTCTTT. This translates into CASSSEGMNTEAFF.

The DNA for the CDR3 is TGTGCCAGCAGTGAAGCGCCCGGGGACAGAGGGTACGAGCAGTACTTC. It is translated as CASSEAPGDRGYEQYF. The chain carries TRBV2 and TRBJ2-7; 7 bases fit TRBD1. Germline V gives CDR1 SNHLY, CDR2 FYNNEI. The CDR3 is made up of 16 amino acids. V shed 0 bases, J shed 4 bases, and the junction held 9 bases outside the gene matches.

This clone showed up just a few times. The chain has TRBV7-9 and TRBJ2-1; 10 nucleotides line up with TRBD1. Trimming took 5 bases from V and 6 from J; bases not matched to a gene: 7. Germline V gives CDR1 SEHNR, CDR2 FQNEAQ (reference sequence). This CDR3 comprises 15 residues. Here the CDR3 reads CASSPGQGRGNEQFF. The CDR3 DNA reads TGTGCCAGCAGCCCGGGACAGGGGAGGGGCAATGAGCAGTTCTTC.

The chain links TRBV7-8 to TRBJ2-7; 10 bases are shared with TRBD1. V dropped 1 base and J dropped 0; count of bases not matched to a gene: 3. The CDR3 covers 16 residues. CDR1 is SGHVS, CDR2 FQNEAQ, per germline. Here the CDR3 DNA reads TGTGCCAGCAGCTTAGTAGGACAGGGGGGCTCCTACGAGCAGTACTTC. This sequence encodes CASSLVGQGGSYEQYF.

The chain couples TRBV14 to TRBJ1-6; 9 nucleotides line up with TRBD1. The trim removed 1 base at V and 7 bases at J, leaving 2 bases unmatched. CDR1 is SGHDN, CDR2 FVKESK, per germline. The CDR3 is 15 residues long. The CDR3 protein is CASSQAGTGNSPLHF. The DNA of the CDR3 is TGTGCCAGCAGCCAAGCCGGGACAGGGAATTCACCCCTCCACTTT.

DNA for the CDR3: TGTGCCAGCAGCTTAGAGGGATTCCCCTACAATGAGCAGTTCTTC. Translated, it gives CASSLEGFPYNEQFF. The chain combines TRBV7-9 with TRBJ2-1, with unresolved D. Trimming removed 1 base from V and 2 bases from J, with 9 bases in between. The length of the CDR3 is 15 residues. CDR1 is SEHNR, CDR2 FQNEAQ, per germline (reference sequence).

This clone was seen once. The rearrangement uses TRBV6-1 and TRBJ2-2; 8 bases align to TRBD2. CDR3 length: 15 amino acids. Unmatched junction bases numbered 9, after V lost 6 bases and J lost 6 bases. In germline, CDR1 is MNHNS, CDR2 SASEGT. The CDR3, as DNA: TGTGCCAGCAGCCGTACGGGACTAGTGGCCGGGGAGCTGTTTTTT. Its translation is CASSRTGLVAGELFF.

This CDR3 reads CASSLSGVRRSEKLFF. In nucleotides, the CDR3 is TGTGCCAGCAGTTTATCCGGGGTCCGTCGAAGTGAAAAACTGTTTTTT. The rearrangement uses TRBV27 and TRBJ1-4; unclear D gene. The CDR3 covers 16 residues. Germline loops: CDR1 MNHEY, CDR2 SMNVEV (reference sequence). With 0 bases removed from V and 7 bases from J, the gap between germline ends came to 15 bases.

V gene TRBV28 combines with J gene TRBJ2-7, with TRBD1 matching over 11 bases. This CDR3 is 15 amino acids long. With 6 bases clipped from V and 4 bases from J, the junction kept 8 bases outside the gene matches. Germline loops: CDR1 MDHEN, CDR2 SYDVKM. CDR3 DNA: TGTGCCAGCAGCGGCCGGGACAGGGGGTGGTACGAGCAGTACTTC. Encoded protein: CASSGRDRGWYEQYF.

As DNA, the CDR3 is TGTGCCAGCAGCCGTGAGGGGGGAGGCCCCTACGAGCAGTACTTC. This sequence encodes CASSREGGGPYEQYF. The chain couples TRBV7-9 to TRBJ2-7; D tentatively reads TRBD1 or TRBD2 (6 bases each). There are 15 residues in the CDR3. Germline V gene data show CDR1 as SEHNR and CDR2 as FQNEAQ (reference sequence). V was shortened by 5 bases and J by 2 bases, with 16 bases between the two germline ends.

V is TRBV9 and J is TRBJ2-1, with 11 bases matching TRBD2. Germline V gene lookup returns CDR1 SGDLS and CDR2 YYNGEE. CDR3 length equals 18 residues. Trimming took 0 bases from V and 4 from J; bases not matched to a gene: 9. CDR3 nucleotide sequence: TGTGCCAGCAGCGTAGCTACAGGGGGGACTAGCGGTTACAATGAGCAGTTCTTC. Residues: CASSVATGGTSGYNEQFF.